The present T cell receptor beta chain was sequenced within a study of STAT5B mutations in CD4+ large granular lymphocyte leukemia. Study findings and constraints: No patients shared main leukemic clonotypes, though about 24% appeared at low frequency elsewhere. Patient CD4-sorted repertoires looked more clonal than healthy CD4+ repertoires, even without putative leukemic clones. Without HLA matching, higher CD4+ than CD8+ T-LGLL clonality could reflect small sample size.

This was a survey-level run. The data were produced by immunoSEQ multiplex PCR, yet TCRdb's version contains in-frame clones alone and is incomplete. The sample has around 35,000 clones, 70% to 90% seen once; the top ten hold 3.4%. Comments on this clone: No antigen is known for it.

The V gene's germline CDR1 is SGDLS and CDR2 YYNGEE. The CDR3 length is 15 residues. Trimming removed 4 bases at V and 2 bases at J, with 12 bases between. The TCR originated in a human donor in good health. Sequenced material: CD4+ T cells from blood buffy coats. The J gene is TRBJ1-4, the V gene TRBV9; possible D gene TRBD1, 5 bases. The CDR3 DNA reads TGTGCCAGCAGCCCTCAAGGGGCTACTAATGAAAAACTGTTTTTT. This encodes CASSPQGATNEKLFF.